Listed below are T cell receptor beta chains from one sample, sequenced in a study of metastatic and nonmetastatic thyroid tumors. TCRdb re-clonotyped the PCR reads through MiXCR. The table has 72,000 or so clones, roughly 18% seen once. The sample comprised blood. These receptors came from a female donor with papillary thyroid cancer or a benign thyroid nodule (not recorded which). Some clones in this sample may be carry-over from other donors' samples. The CDR3 runs from the conserved cysteine through the conserved F or W. D genes are given only for firm matches. Where a row states a size, it is once, few, many or the class of an expanded clone; other rows omit it.

clone size,V gene,D gene,J gene,CDR3 protein,CDR3 DNA
many,TRBV12-3/TRBV12-4,TRBD1,TRBJ2-1,CASSITGTGAKDRQFF,TGTGCCAGCAGCATAACCGGGACAGGGGCCAAGGATAGGCAGTTCTTC
many,TRBV5-1,NA,TRBJ1-1,CASSLQQGYEAFF,TGCGCCAGCAGCTTACAACAGGGCTATGAAGCTTTCTTT
few,TRBV6-1,TRBD2,TRBJ2-3,CAITAGGSSTDTQYF,TGTGCCATCACAGCGGGGGGTTCTAGCACAGATACGCAGTATTTT
many,TRBV6-1,NA,TRBJ1-1,CASSDGRGITEAFF,TGTGCCAGCAGTGATGGCAGGGGAATCACTGAAGCTTTCTTT
NA,TRBV6-1,TRBD2,TRBJ2-1,CASSSYGLAVEQFF,TGTGCCAGCAGCTCCTATGGACTAGCGGTTGAGCAGTTCTTC
many,TRBV18,TRBD1,TRBJ2-7,CASSPRDRTYEQYF,TGTGCCAGCTCACCCCGGGACAGAACCTACGAGCAGTACTTC
NA,TRBV30,NA,TRBJ2-3,CAWSVEGGADTQYF,TGTGCCTGGAGTGTAGAGGGTGGGGCAGATACGCAGTATTTT
few,TRBV27,NA,TRBJ2-7,CASSPIRDYEQYF,TGTGCCAGCAGTCCTATAAGAGACTACGAGCAGTACTTC
NA,TRBV20-1,NA,TRBJ2-7,CSARKGPYEQYF,TGCAGTGCTAGAAAAGGACCCTACGAGCAGTACTTC
few,TRBV28,TRBD1,TRBJ1-6,CASSLHRQGGSPLHF,TGTGCCAGCAGTTTACATCGACAGGGGGGTTCACCCCTCCACTTT
few,TRBV12-3/TRBV12-4,NA,TRBJ2-3,CASSLSSGPSTDTQYF,TGTGCCAGCAGTTTAAGTAGCGGTCCAAGCACAGATACGCAGTATTTT
many,TRBV6-1,TRBD1,TRBJ2-1,CASSLRDSYNEQFF,TGTGCCAGCAGCCTCCGGGACAGCTACAATGAGCAGTTCTTC
NA,TRBV19,NA,TRBJ2-7,CASRGGSYEQYF,TGTGCCAGTAGGGGCGGTTCCTACGAGCAGTACTTC
NA,TRBV27,TRBD1,TRBJ1-5,CASGQGGQPQHF,TGTGCCAGCGGACAGGGTGGCCAGCCCCAGCATTTT
few,TRBV2,TRBD1,TRBJ2-7,CASSEALGTVYEQYF,TGTGCCAGCAGTGAAGCTCTAGGGACAGTCTACGAGCAGTACTTC
many,TRBV20-1,NA,TRBJ1-1,CSARDSRTEAFF,TGCAGTGCTAGAGATTCGAGAACTGAAGCTTTCTTT
NA,TRBV13,NA,TRBJ2-2,CASSFRNTNTGELFF,TGTGCCAGCAGCTTTCGGAACACGAACACCGGGGAGCTGTTTTTT
NA,TRBV20-1,NA,TRBJ1-2,CSGVGNYGYTF,TGCAGTGGAGTTGGCAACTATGGCTACACCTTC
many,TRBV30,NA,TRBJ1-5,CAWSDPRGAQPQHF,TGTGCCTGGAGTGATCCAAGGGGCGCTCAGCCCCAGCATTTT
many,TRBV11-2,NA,TRBJ1-5,CASSLGGKQPQHF,TGTGCCAGCAGCTTAGGGGGGAAGCAGCCCCAGCATTTT
NA,TRBV11-1,TRBD1,TRBJ2-6,CASSFSGQGSGANVLTF,TGTGCCAGCAGCTTTTCCGGACAGGGCTCTGGGGCCAACGTCCTGACTTTC
many,TRBV12-5,TRBD1,TRBJ1-1,CASGLVLGQMNTEAFF,TGTGCTAGTGGTTTGGTACTGGGACAGATGAACACTGAAGCTTTCTTT
many,TRBV2,NA,TRBJ2-2,CASSLSYTGELFF,TGTGCCAGCAGCTTATCTTACACCGGGGAGCTGTTTTTT
NA,TRBV9,NA,TRBJ2-7,CASSVTVTSYEQYF,TGTGCCAGCAGCGTAACAGTTACCTCCTACGAGCAGTACTTC
many,TRBV20-1,NA,TRBJ2-7,CSAKDPRSYEQYF,TGCAGTGCTAAGGACCCCCGGAGCTACGAGCAGTACTTC
NA,TRBV5-4,TRBD1,TRBJ1-2,CASSTGQGEIYGYTF,TGTGCCAGCAGCACGGGACAGGGGGAGATCTATGGCTACACCTTC
many,TRBV5-5,NA,TRBJ1-1,CASSFRRMNTEAFF,TGTGCCAGCAGCTTCAGGAGAATGAACACTGAAGCTTTCTTT
few,TRBV28,NA,TRBJ1-2,CASSCSIYAGYTF,TGTGCCAGCAGCTGCAGTATATATGCGGGCTACACCTTC
many,TRBV18,TRBD1,TRBJ2-7,CASSTSWDSSYEQYF,TGTGCCAGCTCAACGTCCTGGGACAGCTCCTACGAGCAGTACTTC
few,TRBV12-5,NA,TRBJ1-2,CASGTDRNYGYTF,TGTGCTAGTGGAACCGACAGAAACTATGGCTACACCTTC
many,TRBV5-1,NA,TRBJ2-3,CASSLILGTDTQYF,TGCGCCAGCAGTTTAATCCTAGGTACAGATACGCAGTATTTT
many,TRBV5-4,TRBD1,TRBJ1-2,CASSLLTGDAYGYTF,TGTGCCAGCAGCTTGCTGACAGGGGATGCCTATGGCTACACCTTC
many,TRBV12-3/TRBV12-4,NA,TRBJ1-3,CAGGTSGNTIYF,TGTGCCGGGGGCACCTCTGGAAACACCATATATTTT
many,TRBV11-2,NA,TRBJ2-5,CASSRGDRRNQETQYF,TGTGCCAGCAGCCGGGGGGACAGGCGAAATCAAGAGACCCAGTACTTC
many,TRBV12-5,NA,TRBJ2-3,CASGHRGIKEVADTQYF,TGTGCTAGTGGTCACCGGGGGATCAAGGAGGTGGCAGATACGCAGTATTTT
many,TRBV28,NA,TRBJ2-3,CASSPGQGITDTQYF,TGTGCCAGCAGCCCGGGACAAGGGATCACCGATACGCAGTATTTT
many,TRBV18,TRBD2,TRBJ2-7,CASSLGLADVYEQYF,TGTGCCAGCTCACTGGGACTAGCGGATGTCTACGAGCAGTACTTC
many,TRBV10-1,NA,TRBJ2-1,CASSRGTYNEQFF,TGCGCCAGCAGCCGGGGGACCTACAATGAGCAGTTCTTC
many,TRBV10-3,TRBD1,TRBJ2-3,CAISDPGTGGADTQYF,TGTGCCATCAGTGATCCCGGGACAGGGGGTGCAGATACGCAGTATTTT
few,TRBV28,NA,TRBJ1-2,CASGPGAGYGYTF,TGTGCCAGCGGTCCGGGGGCCGGCTATGGCTACACCTTC
many,TRBV10-2,NA,TRBJ1-1,CASRGWGGSPEAFF,TGCGCCAGCAGGGGGTGGGGGGGCTCCCCTGAAGCTTTCTTT
many,TRBV30,TRBD1,TRBJ2-2,CAWKGGTGNTGELFF,TGTGCCTGGAAAGGGGGGACAGGAAACACCGGGGAGCTGTTTTTT
few,TRBV5-6,NA,TRBJ2-1,CASSSGHPYNEQFF,TGTGCCAGCAGCTCGGGGCACCCTTACAATGAGCAGTTCTTC
NA,TRBV6-1,TRBD1,TRBJ2-7,CASSRDRGASYEQYF,TGTGCCAGCAGCCGAGACAGGGGGGCGTCCTACGAGCAGTACTTC
NA,TRBV11-2,NA,TRBJ2-1,CASSLQGGMSNEQFF,TGTGCCAGCAGCCTACAGGGTGGAATGTCCAATGAGCAGTTCTTC